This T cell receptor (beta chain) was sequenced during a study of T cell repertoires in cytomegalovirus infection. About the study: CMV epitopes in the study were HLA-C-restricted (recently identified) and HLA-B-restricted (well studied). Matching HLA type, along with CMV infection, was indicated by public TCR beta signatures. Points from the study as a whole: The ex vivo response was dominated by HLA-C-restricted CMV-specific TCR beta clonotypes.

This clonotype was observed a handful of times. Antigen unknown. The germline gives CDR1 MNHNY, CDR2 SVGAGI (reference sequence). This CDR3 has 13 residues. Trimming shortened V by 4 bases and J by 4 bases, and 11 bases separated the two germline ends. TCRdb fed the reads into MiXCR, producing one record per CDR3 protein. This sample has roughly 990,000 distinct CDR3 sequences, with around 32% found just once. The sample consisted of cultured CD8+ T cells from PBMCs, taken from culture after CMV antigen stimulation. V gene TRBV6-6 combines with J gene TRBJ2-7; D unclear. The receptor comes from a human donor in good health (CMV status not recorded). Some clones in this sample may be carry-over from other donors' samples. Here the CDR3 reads CASSFHTTYEQYF. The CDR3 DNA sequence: TGTGCCAGCAGTTTCCACACGACGTACGAGCAGTACTTC.